These T cell receptor beta chains were read from a single sample in a study of blood T cell repertoires in COVID-19. Produced via immunoSEQ multiplex PCR; TCRdb's table is partial and in-frame only. The sample yields about 150,000 clones, roughly 78% seen once. The sample was peripheral blood. These receptors originate from a human donor with acute or convalescent COVID-19. The donor label of this sample is uncertain. Each CDR3 is given with its conserved first and last residue. Each record gives: V gene, J gene, clone size, CDR3 protein. Clone size appears in some rows only: once, few, many, or a class for an expanded clone.

V: TRBV18
J: TRBJ1-6
size: .
CDR3: CASSSRGGSSYNSPLHF

V: TRBV30
J: TRBJ2-5
size: .
CDR3: CAWSVGSQGKTQYF

V: TRBV19
J: TRBJ1-1
size: .
CDR3: CASSPWGGDTEAFF

V: TRBV11-2
J: TRBJ1-5
size: .
CDR3: CASSLDPGGLGPQHF

V: TRBV4-2
J: TRBJ1-3
size: once
CDR3: CASSQDTKSGTTGNTIYF

V: TRBV7-2
J: TRBJ1-1
size: .
CDR3: CASSRQGFNTEAFF

V: TRBV30
J: TRBJ1-3
size: few
CDR3: CASNRGGNTIYF

V: TRBV12-5
J: TRBJ1-1
size: .
CDR3: CASGLGRGMNTEAFF

V: TRBV30
J: TRBJ1-2
size: .
CDR3: CAWSSIAGGWYGYTF

V: TRBV10-3
J: TRBJ2-1
size: .
CDR3: CAIRETSGGASEQFF

V: TRBV30
J: TRBJ2-7
size: .
CDR3: CAWKTPGTGYNEQYF

V: TRBV5-6
J: TRBJ1-1
size: few
CDR3: CASSFEGWNTEAFF

V: TRBV5-1
J: TRBJ1-1
size: .
CDR3: CASSLGLQGISTEAFF

V: TRBV6-1
J: TRBJ1-2
size: once
CDR3: CATSPSNYGYTF

V: TRBV6-5
J: TRBJ2-5
size: .
CDR3: CASRDRGLRGTQYF

V: TRBV7-7
J: TRBJ2-2
size: .
CDR3: CASSLDRDPTGELFF

V: TRBV5-6
J: TRBJ2-7
size: once
CDR3: CASSLASGVYEQYF

V: TRBV3-1/TRBV3-2
J: TRBJ1-6
size: .
CDR3: CASSPRASQAVRNSPLHF

V: TRBV6-1
J: TRBJ1-2
size: .
CDR3: CASSEAWTGEGYTF

V: TRBV27
J: TRBJ2-5
size: .
CDR3: CASSPFRGGTVSAQYF

V: TRBV15
J: TRBJ2-3
size: .
CDR3: CATSRVSDLRSTDTQYF

V: TRBV19
J: TRBJ1-2
size: .
CDR3: CASSPGTEYGYTF

V: TRBV5-1
J: TRBJ2-1
size: .
CDR3: CASSSPGQGNGEQFF

V: TRBV7-2
J: TRBJ1-1
size: .
CDR3: CASSFLGAGETEAFF